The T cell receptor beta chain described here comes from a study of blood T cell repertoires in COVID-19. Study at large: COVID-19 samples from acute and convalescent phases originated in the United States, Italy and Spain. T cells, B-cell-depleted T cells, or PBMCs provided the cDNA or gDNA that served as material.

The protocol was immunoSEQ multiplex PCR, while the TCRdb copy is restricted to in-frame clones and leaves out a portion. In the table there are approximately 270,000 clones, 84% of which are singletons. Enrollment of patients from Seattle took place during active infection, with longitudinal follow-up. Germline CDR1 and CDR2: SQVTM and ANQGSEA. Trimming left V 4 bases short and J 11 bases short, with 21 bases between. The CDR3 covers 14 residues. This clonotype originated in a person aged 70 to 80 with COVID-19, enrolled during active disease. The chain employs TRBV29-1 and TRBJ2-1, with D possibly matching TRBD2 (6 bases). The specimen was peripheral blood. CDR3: CSVGGLQRRGKQFF. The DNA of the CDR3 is TGCAGCGTTGGGGGACTGCAACGACGTGGTAAGCAGTTCTTC.